The 25 T cell receptor beta chains presented below share a single source sample, sequenced in a study of blood T cell repertoires in COVID-19. Repertoires were generated with immunoSEQ multiplex PCR, while TCRdb's copy carries only in-frame clones and drops some. The table lists 200,000 to 300,000 clones, about 80% of them singletons. Input material: peripheral blood. These receptors came from a human donor in a cohort sampled during active COVID-19.

The CDR3 loop reads CASGLGANTEAFF. The CDR3 DNA reads TGTGCTAGTGGTTTGGGGGCTAACACTGAAGCTTTCTTT. The chain uses TRBV12-5 and TRBJ1-1; D unclear. The CDR3 covers 13 residues. Germline CDR1 reads LGHNT; CDR2 reads FRNRAP. The V end lost 1 base, the J end lost 2 bases, and 5 bases lay between the germline ends.

The chain couples TRBV10-3 to TRBJ2-3, with 8 bases matching TRBD1. CDR3 length equals 14 residues. Trimming at V came to 8 bases and at J to 4 bases, leaving 8 bases not matched to a gene. Germline CDR1 reads ENHRY; CDR2 reads SYGVKD. The CDR3 is CAIGGAGGADTQYF. The DNA of the CDR3 is TGTGCCATCGGCGGGGCAGGGGGCGCAGATACGCAGTATTTT.

The chain employs TRBV7-2 and TRBJ2-2; D not resolved. Germline loops: CDR1 SGHTA, CDR2 FQGNSA. The CDR3 is 15 residues long. V lost 0 bases to trimming and J lost 1 base, with 6 bases between them. CDR3 nucleotides: TGTGCCAGCAGCTTAGCTGTCCGGAACACCGGGGAGCTGTTTTTT. It codes for CASSLAVRNTGELFF.

The chain carries TRBV19 and TRBJ2-5; 8 nucleotides agree with TRBD2. This CDR3 contains 13 residues. J lost 9 bases, V lost 3 bases, and 6 bases had no gene match. In germline, CDR1 is LNHDA, CDR2 SQIVND (reference sequence). The CDR3 sequence is CASSISGGAAQYF. The CDR3 nucleotides are TGTGCCAGTAGTATTTCCGGGGGGGCGGCCCAGTACTTC.

The chain carries TRBV9 and TRBJ2-2; D perhaps matches TRBD2 (6 bases). There are 16 residues in the CDR3. Germline V gene lookup returns CDR1 SGDLS and CDR2 YYNGEE. V shed 4 bases and J shed 7 bases, with 20 bases lying between them. CDR3 bases: TGTGCCAGCAGCTTCACCATAGGGACTTACGGCGGGGAGCTGTTTTTT. This codes for CASSFTIGTYGGELFF.

This chain connects TRBV4-1 to TRBJ2-1; TRBD1 aligns across 8 bases. V lost 0 bases to trimming and J lost 2 bases; unmatched junction nucleotides: 3. CDR1 is MGHRA and CDR2 is YSYEKL in the germline V gene. The CDR3 covers 16 residues. The chain's CDR3 is CASSQDSTGAYNEQFF. CDR3 nucleotides: TGCGCCAGCAGCCAAGATTCGACAGGGGCCTACAATGAGCAGTTCTTC.

V gene TRBV6-4 combines with J gene TRBJ1-5; D perhaps matches TRBD1 (6 bases). This CDR3 region has 16 residues. V was shortened by 0 bases and J by 2 bases, with 11 bases between the two germline ends. Per the germline V gene, CDR1 is MRHNA and CDR2 is SNTAGT. In DNA form, the CDR3 reads TGTGCCAGCAGTGACTCGCAGGGGTCGGGCAATCAGCCCCAGCATTTT. It encodes CASSDSQGSGNQPQHF.

Turning to this clone: Other DNA sequences in this sample translate to the same CDR3. This chain links TRBV5-1 with TRBJ1-2, with 12 bases matching TRBD1. The CDR3 extends over 14 amino acids. The junction had 2 bases not matched to a gene; V was cut back by 0 bases and J by 8 bases. The germline V gene has CDR1 SGHRS and CDR2 YFSETQ. The CDR3 nucleotides read TGCGCCAGCAGCTTGGCGGGGACAGGGGGCGGCTACACCTTC. Amino acids: CASSLAGTGGGYTF.

The chain is built from TRBV6-5 and TRBJ2-7; weak D call: TRBD1 (5 bases). The CDR3 runs to 13 residues. Germline assignment: CDR1 MNHEY and CDR2 SVGAGI. V was trimmed by 6 bases and J by 2 bases, leaving 11 bases between them. CDR3 in amino acids: CASSRALTYEQYF. The CDR3 DNA sequence: TGTGCCAGCAGCAGGGCCCTAACCTACGAGCAGTACTTC.

Points on this clone: Other DNA variants within this sample encode the same CDR3. The rearrangement links TRBV18 to TRBJ2-7; 8 bases match TRBD1. The ends lost 6 bases at V and 2 bases at J; junction bases unmatched: 6. Germline CDR1 reads KGHSH; CDR2 reads LQKENI. The CDR3 has 14 amino acids. CDR3 amino acids: CASSPGTGTYEQYF. The DNA of the CDR3 is TGTGCCAGCTCCCCAGGGACAGGAACCTACGAGCAGTACTTC.

In this sample, this clone turned up a few times. The DNA for the CDR3 is TGTGCCAGCAGCTTAGCACAGGGGGACTACGAGCAGTACTTC. Its translation is CASSLAQGDYEQYF. The chain has TRBV7-9 and TRBJ2-7; 8 nucleotides line up with TRBD1. Losses at the gene ends were 0 bases for V and 3 bases for J; bases not matched to a gene: 1. From germline, CDR1 is SEHNR and CDR2 FQNEAQ (reference sequence). The CDR3 is made up of 14 amino acids. The full variable domain, rest sourced from reference TRBV7-9 and TRBJ2-7, is DTGVSQNPRHKITKRGQNVTFRCDPISEHNRLYWYRQTLGQGPEFLTYFQNEAQLEKSRLLSDRFSAERPKGSFSTLEIQRTEQGDSAMYLCASSLAQGDYEQYFGPGTRLTVT.

The chain couples TRBV28 to TRBJ1-2; D possibly corresponds to TRBD1 (5 bases). CDR1 is MDHEN and CDR2 is SYDVKM in the germline V gene. The CDR3 has 11 amino acids. V was shortened by 7 bases and J by 2 bases, with 5 bases between the two germline ends. For the CDR3, the DNA is TGTGCCAGCACAGGGAACTATGGCTACACCTTC. It yields the protein CASTGNYGYTF.

The chain combines TRBV7-6 with TRBJ2-5; 12 positions match TRBD2. This CDR3 has 16 amino acids. The V gene's germline CDR1 is SGHVS and CDR2 FNYEAQ. After removal of 5 bases from V and 2 bases from J, the junction contained 6 bases not matched to a gene. The CDR3 reads CASSRRLAGEQETQYF. The CDR3 DNA sequence: TGTGCCAGCAGCCGCCGACTAGCGGGAGAACAAGAGACCCAGTACTTC.

CDR3 nucleotide sequence: TGTGCCAGCAGTTTACTCAGGGGGACCGGGGAGCTGTTTTTT. Protein product: CASSLLRGTGELFF. The V gene is TRBV6-5, the J gene TRBJ2-2; TRBD1 matches at 7 bases. Germline lookup yields CDR1 MNHEY and CDR2 SVGAGI. V gave up 4 bases and J gave up 5 bases; unmatched junction bases: 4. The CDR3 runs to 14 residues.

This clone came up many times. V and J are TRBV7-9 and TRBJ2-7, with 9 bases aligning to TRBD1. The CDR3 extends over 16 amino acids. CDR1 is SEHNR and CDR2 is FQNEAQ in the germline V gene (reference sequence). J gave up 5 bases and V 3 bases, and 11 bases lay outside the gene matches. This chain's CDR3 is CASSFDRTGVDHEQYF. The DNA for the CDR3 is TGTGCCAGCAGCTTCGACCGGACAGGGGTCGACCACGAGCAGTACTTC. The whole variable domain, remainder taken from reference TRBV7-9 and TRBJ2-7, is DTGVSQNPRHKITKRGQNVTFRCDPISEHNRLYWYRQTLGQGPEFLTYFQNEAQLEKSRLLSDRFSAERPKGSFSTLEIQRTEQGDSAMYLCASSFDRTGVDHEQYFGPGTRLTVT.

The chain carries TRBV7-2 and TRBJ2-7; D call uncertain. Trimming stripped 1 base from V and 0 bases from J, with 7 bases between. Germline-derived CDR1 and CDR2 are SGHTA and FQGNSA. This CDR3 has 14 residues. The CDR3 DNA reads TGTGCCAGCAGCTTAGGGAGAACCTCCTACGAGCAGTACTTC. The encoded protein is CASSLGRTSYEQYF.

The chain couples TRBV7-2 to TRBJ2-7, with TRBD2 matching over 15 bases. This CDR3 has 17 amino acids. The junction had 5 bases not matched to a gene; V was cut back by 1 base and J by 4 bases. The germline V gene encodes CDR1 SGHTA and CDR2 FQGNSA. For the CDR3, the DNA is TGTGCCAGCAGCTTAGAGGGGACTAGCGGGAGGTGGTACGAGCAGTACTTC. Translating gives CASSLEGTSGRWYEQYF.

The genes are TRBV5-4 and TRBJ1-6, with D possibly matching TRBD1 (5 bases). The CDR3 contains 13 residues. CDR1 is SGHNT and CDR2 is YYREEE in the germline V gene (reference sequence). V was shortened by 0 bases and J by 9 bases, with 7 bases between the two germline ends. The CDR3: CASSLVGGSPLHF. The CDR3 nucleotides read TGTGCCAGCAGCTTGGTGGGGGGTTCACCCCTCCACTTT.

In its sample, this clone was seen once. V is TRBV9 and J is TRBJ2-5, with 11 bases matching TRBD2. The CDR3 length is 17 residues. V lost 2 bases and J lost 5; bases outside the gene matches: 11. Germline values: CDR1 SGDLS, CDR2 YYNGEE. The CDR3 region has the DNA TGTGCCAGCAGCGTTGACACTAGCGGGGGTTCCAAGGAGACCCAGTACTTC. Amino acid sequence: CASSVDTSGGSKETQYF. Looking up the rest from reference TRBV9 and TRBJ2-5 gives the full variable domain: DSGVTQTPKHLITATGQRVTLRCSPRSGDLSVYWYQQSLDQGLQFLIQYYNGEERAKGNILERFSAQQFPDLHSELNLSSLELGDSALYFCASSVDTSGGSKETQYFGPGTRLLVL.

This clone turned up a few times. This chain links TRBV5-5 with TRBJ2-7, with 10 bases that match TRBD2. The CDR3 length is 15 residues. J lost 1 base, V lost 4 bases, and 5 bases had no gene match. Germline lookup yields CDR1 SGHKS and CDR2 YYEKEE (reference sequence). In DNA form, the CDR3 reads TGTGCCAGCAGCAGACTAGCGGGTTCGTCCTACGAGCAGTACTTC. It codes for CASSRLAGSSYEQYF. Complete variable domain (other parts from reference TRBV5-5 and TRBJ2-7): DAGVTQSPTHLIKTRGQQVTLRCSPISGHKSVSWYQQVLGQGPQFIFQYYEKEERGRGNFPDRFSARQFPNYSSELNVNALLLGDSALYLCASSRLAGSSYEQYFGPGTRLTVT.

Details on this clone: This may arise from a read error, as a much more abundant clone is one base away. The genes are TRBV6-5 and TRBJ2-5, with 9 positions matching TRBD1. Germline V gives CDR1 MNHEY, CDR2 SVGAGI. V trimming: 2 bases; J trimming: 5 bases; junction bases outside the gene matches: 6. There are 15 residues in the CDR3. Written as DNA, the CDR3 is TGTGCCAGCAGTTACGGACAGGGGCGGGGGGAGACCCAGTACTTC. Its protein is CASSYGQGRGETQYF.

This clone was seen more than once but under ten times. This chain connects TRBV5-1 to TRBJ2-2; D unresolved. Germline V gene sequence: CDR1 SGHRS, CDR2 YFSETQ. This CDR3 is built from 13 residues. Trimming removed 1 base from V and 6 bases from J, with 7 bases in between. CDR3 in amino acids: CASSLMIAGELFF. DNA for the CDR3: TGCGCCAGCAGCTTGATGATAGCCGGGGAGCTGTTTTTT.

The chain's CDR3 is CASSPSQGIGTQYF. The CDR3 coding sequence is TGCGCCAGCAGCCCATCACAGGGGATTGGGACCCAGTACTTC. The gene calls are TRBV5-1 and TRBJ2-5; 7 bases map to TRBD1. This CDR3 contains 14 residues. Per the germline V gene, CDR1 is SGHRS and CDR2 is YFSETQ. The junction had 10 bases not matched to a gene; V was cut back by 4 bases and J by 7 bases.

The chain is built from TRBV10-1 and TRBJ2-5; D gene uncertain. The CDR3 sequence is 13 residues long. The germline V gene encodes CDR1 WNHNN and CDR2 SYGVQD (reference sequence). V was cut by 3 bases and J by 7 bases, with 12 bases left in between. The CDR3 loop reads CASSDGTPGTQYF. The CDR3 bases are TGCGCCAGCAGTGACGGCACCCCGGGGACCCAGTACTTC.

J is TRBJ1-6 and V is TRBV5-4, with TRBD1 identical over 9 bases. The V gene's germline CDR1 is SGHNT and CDR2 YYREEE (reference sequence). The CDR3 sequence is 14 residues long. Unmatched junction bases numbered 6, after V lost 6 bases and J lost 8 bases. The CDR3: CASTLYRGHSPLHF. CDR3 DNA: TGTGCCAGCACCCTTTACAGGGGGCATTCACCCCTCCACTTT.